A single sample gave rise to the 3 T cell receptor beta chains below, sequenced in a study of CD8 T cells in ankylosing spondylitis. TCRdb re-derived calls from the 5' RACE reads in MiXCR, one entry per CDR3 protein. The data hold 240,000 or so distinct CDR3 sequences, with roughly 10% observed a single time. The sequenced sample consisted of blood, either unsorted or a sorted T cell fraction (not recorded which). Receptors were obtained from a male donor with ankylosing spondylitis or in good health (not recorded which).

This clonotype was picked up many times. The genes are TRBV23-1 and TRBJ2-1; D is unresolved. TRBV23-1 is an open reading frame, and its role is uncertain. This CDR3 region has 17 residues. Trimming removed 0 bases from V and 6 bases from J, with 18 bases in between. In nucleotides, the CDR3 is TGCGCCAGCAGTCAATCGGCCCGGCCGGGTATAGCCAATGAGCAGTTCTTC. The encoded protein is CASSQSARPGIANEQFF.

This clonotype appeared many times. The V gene is TRBV28, the J gene TRBJ2-1; D may correspond to TRBD1 or TRBD2 (7 bases each). Trimming shortened V by 0 bases and J by 6 bases, and 15 bases separated the two germline ends. Germline CDR1 reads MDHEN; CDR2 reads SYDVKM. The CDR3 covers 16 residues. CDR3 nucleotide sequence: TGTGCCAGCAGTTTATGGTCAGGGGGGGGGCGCAATGAGCAGTTCTTC. Translation: CASSLWSGGGRNEQFF.

This clonotype came up a few times. The rearrangement links TRBV7-2 to TRBJ1-5; no clear D. Germline lookup yields CDR1 SGHTA and CDR2 FQGNSA. The ends were cut back, 5 bases at V and 2 bases at J, with 10 bases in the middle. The CDR3 totals 14 residues. The CDR3 DNA is TGTGCCAGCAGCCCATGGGTGGGCAATCAGCCCCAGCATTTT. Amino acid sequence: CASSPWVGNQPQHF.